The 24 T cell receptor beta chains below all came from one sample that was sequenced in a study of T cell responses to AZD1222 COVID-19 vaccine. Here immunoSEQ multiplex PCR was the method, and the copy in TCRdb shows in-frame clones only, minus some. The sample lists some 110,000 clones, 80% to 95% occurring once. Sequencing was performed on peripheral blood, taken 28 days after the second AZD1222 dose. All receptors derive from an adult who received the AZD1222 COVID-19 vaccine.

This chain uses TRBV19 with TRBJ1-6; D unresolved. The CDR3 totals 15 residues. The V and J ends lost 4 bases and 7 bases respectively, with 14 bases between them. Germline loops: CDR1 LNHDA, CDR2 SQIVND (reference sequence). DNA for the CDR3: TGTGCCAGTAGTAGGGGTTCCACGGGGAATTCACCCCTCCACTTT. This translates into CASSRGSTGNSPLHF.

This rearrangement joins TRBV5-5 to TRBJ1-1, with D maybe TRBD1 (6 bases). Germline V gene sequence: CDR1 SGHKS, CDR2 YYEKEE (reference sequence). CDR3 length: 14 amino acids. V gave up 4 bases and J gave up 3 bases, with 13 bases separating them. The CDR3 sequence: CASSTLRGYTEAFF. CDR3 nucleotide sequence: TGTGCCAGCAGCACACTCAGGGGTTACACTGAAGCTTTCTTT. Based on the CDR3 plus reference TRBV5-5 and TRBJ1-1, the full variable domain is DAGVTQSPTHLIKTRGQQVTLRCSPISGHKSVSWYQQVLGQGPQFIFQYYEKEERGRGNFPDRFSARQFPNYSSELNVNALLLGDSALYLCASSTLRGYTEAFFGQGTRLTVV.

This clone appeared a single time. The chain is built from TRBV2 and TRBJ1-4, with D hard to call. Between the trimmed V and J ends, which lost 2 bases and 14 bases, there was a span of 15 bases. The CDR3 is 13 residues long. Per germline, CDR1 SNHLY and CDR2 FYNNEI. The CDR3 DNA is TGTGCCAGCAGTGAAACCGCAGCCGGTAAGCTGTTTTTT. Protein: CASSETAAGKLFF.

J is TRBJ1-2 and V is TRBV27, with D perhaps matching TRBD1 (5 bases). Between the trimmed V and J ends, which lost 6 bases and 7 bases, there was a span of 18 bases. Per the germline V gene, CDR1 is MNHEY and CDR2 is SMNVEV (reference sequence). The CDR3 is 14 residues long. CDR3 sequence: CASRPYGTAGGYTF. The CDR3 DNA reads as TGTGCCAGCAGGCCCTATGGGACGGCGGGTGGCTACACCTTC.

The chain couples TRBV20-1 to TRBJ2-7, with TRBD2 matching over 7 bases. This CDR3 region has 11 residues. The germline V gene encodes CDR1 DFQATT and CDR2 SNEGSKA (reference sequence). V gave up 5 bases and J gave up 7 bases; unmatched junction bases: 5. The CDR3 is CSARGVREQYF. CDR3 coding DNA: TGCAGTGCTCGGGGGGTCAGGGAGCAGTACTTC.

The chain couples TRBV5-5 to TRBJ2-7, with 11 bases that match TRBD1. Unmatched junction bases numbered 4, after V lost 4 bases and J lost 4 bases. The germline gives CDR1 SGHKS, CDR2 YYEKEE (reference sequence). This CDR3 has 14 residues. CDR3 amino acids: CASSPGTGGYEQYF. DNA of the CDR3: TGTGCCAGCAGCCCCGGGACAGGGGGGTACGAGCAGTACTTC.

This sequence joins TRBV4-3 and TRBJ1-6, with D unresolved. The CDR3 has 16 residues. From germline, CDR1 is LGHNA and CDR2 YSLEER. The V gene lost 0 bases and the J gene lost 1 base, with 7 bases spanning the gap. CDR3 residues: CASSQEVGSYNSPLHF. For the CDR3, the DNA is TGCGCCAGCAGCCAAGAAGTGGGATCCTATAATTCACCCCTCCACTTT.

CDR3 nucleotide sequence: TGTGCCACCAGTGATTTGTCCGGGACCACAGATACGCAGTATTTT. The encoded protein is CATSDLSGTTDTQYF. This rearrangement joins TRBV24-1 to TRBJ2-3; D may be TRBD1 or TRBD2 (5 bases each). Germline V gives CDR1 KGHDR, CDR2 SFDVKD. CDR3 length: 15 residues. The V and J ends lost 0 bases and 2 bases respectively, with 8 bases between them.

CDR3 coding DNA: TGCGCCAGCAGCTTACTAGCGGGGGTGAACACCGGGGAGCTGTTTTTT. It translates to CASSLLAGVNTGELFF. This chain joins TRBV5-1 and TRBJ2-2; the match to TRBD2 covers 11 bases. CDR1 and CDR2 (germline): SGHRS, YFSETQ. The CDR3 extends over 16 amino acids. The V and J ends lost 2 bases and 1 base, in that order; junction bases with no gene match: 1.

This clone appeared a single time. The chain employs TRBV5-1 and TRBJ1-1, with TRBD1 matching over 9 bases. This CDR3 is built from 15 residues. Germline trimming cut 3 bases from V and 5 bases from J; bases unmatched to any gene: 8. Germline-derived CDR1 and CDR2 are SGHRS and YFSETQ. CDR3 in amino acids: CASSSTGTGSTEAFF. The CDR3 bases are TGCGCCAGCAGCTCAACCGGGACAGGGTCGACTGAAGCTTTCTTT.

This chain links TRBV5-6 with TRBJ2-7; maybe TRBD1 (5 bases). The V gene's germline CDR1 is SGHDT and CDR2 YYEEEE. Deletions cut 4 bases from V and 8 bases from J, with 19 bases between. This CDR3 is built from 14 residues. The CDR3 sequence is CASSPETDRFKQYF. CDR3 sequence (DNA): TGTGCCAGCAGCCCAGAGACAGATAGGTTTAAGCAGTACTTC.

The chain uses TRBV7-2 and TRBJ1-5; no definite D call. Looked up from germline, CDR1 is SGHTA and CDR2 is FQGNSA. Trimming left V 6 bases short and J 6 bases short, with 12 bases between. The CDR3 has 13 residues. The CDR3 sequence is CASSTQRLQPQHF. The CDR3 DNA is TGTGCCAGCAGTACACAAAGGCTTCAGCCCCAGCATTTT.

V and J are TRBV10-1 and TRBJ2-1, with unresolved D. Trimming pared 6 bases from V and 9 bases from J, leaving 9 bases between. This CDR3 comprises 11 residues. The germline V gene encodes CDR1 WNHNN and CDR2 SYGVQD (reference sequence). CDR3 residues: CASSPATEQFF. For the CDR3, the DNA is TGCGCCAGCAGCCCCGCTACTGAGCAGTTCTTC.

The CDR3 here is CASSYSPSRAYEQYF. CDR3 nucleotide sequence: TGTGCCAGCAGTTACTCCCCTAGCAGGGCCTACGAGCAGTACTTC. The gene calls are TRBV6-5 and TRBJ2-7; D assignment may be TRBD1 or TRBD2 (5 bases each). Germline V gene data show CDR1 as MNHEY and CDR2 as SVGAGI. This CDR3 comprises 15 residues. V lost 0 bases to trimming and J lost 2 bases, with 11 bases between them.

This rearrangement joins TRBV4-1 to TRBJ1-2; 7 nucleotides align to TRBD1. J lost 8 bases, V lost 0 bases, and 6 bases had no gene match. Per the germline V gene, CDR1 is MGHRA and CDR2 is YSYEKL. The CDR3 loop spans 14 amino acids. Here the CDR3 DNA reads TGCGCCAGCAGCCAAGATCAGGGGGTCCGCGGCTACACCTTC. Protein: CASSQDQGVRGYTF.

The chain combines TRBV5-1 with TRBJ2-5; possibly TRBD2 for D (6 bases). The CDR3 consists of 15 residues. The V end was cut by 3 bases, the J end by 0 bases, with 12 bases between. The germline V gene encodes CDR1 SGHRS and CDR2 YFSETQ. CDR3 residues: CASSSEDYYQETQYF. CDR3 nucleotides: TGCGCCAGCAGCTCGGAGGACTACTACCAAGAGACCCAGTACTTC.

The rearrangement uses TRBV21-1 and TRBJ2-3; the D segment call TRBD1 is taken from the table without a DNA check. TRBV21-1 has pseudogene status. This CDR3 region has 13 residues. In nucleotides, the CDR3 is TGTGCCAGCAGCAAAGAGGTAAGGGGTACGCAGTATTTT. This encodes CASSKEVRGTQYF.

This chain links TRBV15 with TRBJ2-7, with a possible D match to TRBD1 (5 bases). V dropped 1 base and J dropped 2 bases, with 9 bases sitting between them. The CDR3 totals 14 residues. Germline V gives CDR1 LNHNV, CDR2 YYDKDF (reference sequence). The CDR3 region is CATSRAQGTYEQYF. CDR3 coding DNA: TGTGCCACCAGCAGAGCTCAGGGTACCTACGAGCAGTACTTC.

This chain uses TRBV7-3 with TRBJ2-3; 9 bases line up with TRBD1. In germline, CDR1 is SGHTA, CDR2 FQGTGA. This CDR3 has 16 amino acids. V gave up 4 bases and J gave up 5 bases; unmatched junction bases: 10. This CDR3 reads CASSSVSGQGGDTQYF. CDR3 coding DNA: TGTGCCAGCAGCTCCGTCTCGGGACAGGGAGGAGATACGCAGTATTTT. The entire variable domain, with the rest obtained from reference TRBV7-3 and TRBJ2-3, is as follows: GAGVSQTPSNKVTEKGKYVELRCDPISGHTALYWYRQSLGQGPEFLIYFQGTGAADDSGLPNDRFFAVRPEGSVSTLKIQRTERGDSAVYLCASSSVSGQGGDTQYFGPGTRLTVL.

This clone occurred once. The chain is built from TRBV11-2 and TRBJ1-4; D uncertain. The V end was cut by 0 bases, the J end by 10 bases, with 9 bases between. Germline V gene data show CDR1 as SGHAT and CDR2 as FQNNGV. This CDR3 has 13 amino acids. CDR3 coding DNA: TGTGCCAGCAGCTTAGATCGGGAGGGAAAACTGTTTTTT. Its protein product is CASSLDREGKLFF.

The chain recombines TRBV4-1 with TRBJ2-3, with 7 bases lining up with TRBD1. The V gene's germline CDR1 is MGHRA and CDR2 YSYEKL. V shed 4 bases, J shed 4 bases, and the junction held 8 bases outside the gene matches. There are 15 residues in the CDR3. In DNA form, the CDR3 reads TGCGCCAGCAGCCTACAGGGGAAGAAGCCAGATACGCAGTATTTT. Protein product: CASSLQGKKPDTQYF.

The gene calls are TRBV10-2 and TRBJ2-3; tentatively, D is TRBD1 (6 bases). Germline V gives CDR1 WSHSY, CDR2 SAAADI. Trimming took 6 bases from V and 2 from J, leaving 12 bases between them. This CDR3 contains 14 residues. CDR3: CASSPGHITDTQYF. The CDR3 DNA reads as TGCGCCAGCAGCCCGGGACACATCACAGATACGCAGTATTTT.

V and J are TRBV28 and TRBJ2-5; possible D gene TRBD2, 5 bases. V lost 8 bases and J lost 5, with 9 bases in between. This CDR3 spans 11 amino acids. Germline V lookup: CDR1 MDHEN, CDR2 SYDVKM. CDR3 sequence: CASRTLETQYF. The CDR3 DNA follows: TGTGCCAGCCGGACTTTGGAGACCCAGTACTTC.

CDR3 sequence: CASSLKLGETDTQYF. The CDR3 DNA sequence: TGCGCCAGCAGCCTGAAGTTAGGTGAGACAGATACGCAGTATTTT. The chain joins TRBV5-1 to TRBJ2-3; no definite D call. V dropped 4 bases and J dropped 3 bases, with 15 bases sitting between them. Germline CDR1 is SGHRS and CDR2 is YFSETQ. The CDR3 length is 15 residues.